The clone carrying this T cell receptor beta chain was counted only a few times. Germline CDR1 reads SQVTM; CDR2 reads ANQGSEA. This CDR3 is 11 amino acids long. The V and J ends lost 3 bases and 5 bases respectively, with 7 bases between them. The data stem from a study of blood T cell repertoires in COVID-19. On the study more broadly: The study drew acute and convalescent COVID-19 samples from the United States, Italy and Spain. Nucleic acid was either cDNA or gDNA, and it came from T cells, B-cell-depleted T cells, or PBMCs.

Authors' processing steps: Nucleated cell counts were estimated from reference gene primer amplification. Only in-frame clones appear in the TCRdb table, and some are missing; sequencing was by immunoSEQ multiplex PCR. V and J calls and clone size are copied from that table; D and trimming were computed from the DNA. The table has roughly 300,000 clones, approximately 87% seen once. Sequenced input: peripheral blood. The chain carries TRBV29-1 and TRBJ1-1; D call uncertain. The source of this sequence is a woman aged 45-59 years who had recovered from COVID-19. CDR3 sequence (DNA): TGCAGCGTTGATAGCGGGACTGAAGCTTTCTTT. Amino acid sequence: CSVDSGTEAFF.